This T cell receptor beta chain was sequenced during a study of T cells in pancreatic ductal adenocarcinoma. From germline, CDR1 is SGDLS and CDR2 YYNGEE. Trimming took 4 bases from V and 6 from J, leaving 5 bases between them. The CDR3 spans 10 residues. No neoadjuvant therapy was given to the selected pancreatic ductal adenocarcinoma patients before their surgery. To note about this clone: No antigen is known for it.

TCRdb's table, derived via immunoSEQ multiplex PCR, lists solely in-frame clones and lacks some. Found here are over 85,000 clones, about 96% of them singletons; the top ten hold 2.5% to 3.5%. Study-level findings and limits: Enrichment of CD45RO+ effector over naive T cells in tumors may bias clonality.

The receptor comes from a human donor with pancreatic ductal adenocarcinoma. Sequenced input: PBMCs. The chain uses TRBV9 and TRBJ2-7; D remains unclear. CDR3 protein: CASSMAEQYF. The CDR3 DNA sequence: TGTGCCAGCAGCATGGCCGAGCAGTACTTC.